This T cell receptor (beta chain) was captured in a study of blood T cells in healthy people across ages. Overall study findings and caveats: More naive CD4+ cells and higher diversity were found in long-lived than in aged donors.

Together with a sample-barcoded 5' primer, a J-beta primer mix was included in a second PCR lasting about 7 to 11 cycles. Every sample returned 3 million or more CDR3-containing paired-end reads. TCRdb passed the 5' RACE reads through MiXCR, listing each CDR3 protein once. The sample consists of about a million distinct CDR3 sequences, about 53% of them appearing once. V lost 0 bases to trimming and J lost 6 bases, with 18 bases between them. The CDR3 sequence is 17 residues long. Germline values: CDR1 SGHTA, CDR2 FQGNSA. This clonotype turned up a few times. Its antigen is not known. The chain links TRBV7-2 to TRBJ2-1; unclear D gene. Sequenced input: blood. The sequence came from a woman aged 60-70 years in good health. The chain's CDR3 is CASSLAFGRMLSNEQFF. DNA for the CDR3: TGTGCCAGCAGCTTAGCATTTGGGCGGATGCTGAGCAATGAGCAGTTCTTC.